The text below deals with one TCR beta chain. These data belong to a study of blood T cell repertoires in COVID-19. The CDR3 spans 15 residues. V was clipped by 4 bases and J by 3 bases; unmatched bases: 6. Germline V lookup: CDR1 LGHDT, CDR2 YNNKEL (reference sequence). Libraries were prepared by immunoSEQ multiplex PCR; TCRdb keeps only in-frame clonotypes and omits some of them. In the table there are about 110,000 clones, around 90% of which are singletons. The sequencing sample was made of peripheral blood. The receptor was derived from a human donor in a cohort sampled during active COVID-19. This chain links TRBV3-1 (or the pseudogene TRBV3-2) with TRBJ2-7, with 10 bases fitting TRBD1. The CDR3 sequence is CASSRGQGVNYEQYF. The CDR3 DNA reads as TGTGCCAGCAGCCGAGGACAGGGGGTTAACTACGAGCAGTACTTC.